Listed below are T cell receptor beta chains from one sample, sequenced in a study of blood T cells in healthy people across ages. Via MiXCR, TCRdb re-called the 5' RACE reads, giving one row per CDR3 protein. The profile shows roughly 1,500,000 distinct CDR3 sequences, about 40% of them singletons. Sequencing input: blood. The receptors here all came from a woman younger than 35 in good health. Each CDR3 is given with its conserved first and last residue. The D gene is left open where the match is weak. Clone size is not always given. Where it is, it says once, few, many or a class for expanded clones.

TRBV6-2/TRBV6-3	TRBD2	TRBJ2-1	NA	15	CASSYPASGGNEQFF	TGTGCCAGCAGTTACCCCGCTAGCGGGGGAAATGAGCAGTTCTTC
TRBV6-5	TRBD2	TRBJ2-1	NA	16	CASSYLPSGNANEQFF	TGTGCCAGCAGTTATCTGCCTAGCGGGAATGCCAATGAGCAGTTCTTC
TRBV20-1	NA	TRBJ1-2	NA	14	CSACGEGSAYGYTF	TGCAGTGCTTGCGGGGAGGGGTCCGCCTATGGCTACACCTTC
TRBV5-1	NA	TRBJ2-7	many	14	CASSLGQTTYEQYF	TGCGCCAGCAGCTTGGGACAGACCACCTACGAGCAGTACTTC
TRBV20-1	NA	TRBJ2-6	NA	18	CSARDTGRTLSGANVLTF	TGCAGTGCTAGAGATACGGGGCGTACGCTCTCTGGGGCCAACGTCCTGACTTTC
TRBV10-3	TRBD1	TRBJ1-1	NA	14	CATHGQGANTEAFF	TGTGCCACCCACGGACAGGGGGCGAACACTGAAGCTTTCTTT
TRBV7-2	NA	TRBJ2-7	NA	16	CASSLAAGTRAYEQYF	TGTGCCAGCAGCTTAGCGGCGGGGACTCGAGCCTACGAGCAGTACTTC
TRBV4-1	TRBD2	TRBJ2-1	NA	17	CASSQKGGASGNNEQFF	TGCGCCAGCAGCCAAAAAGGGGGGGCTAGCGGGAACAATGAGCAGTTCTTC
TRBV10-1	NA	TRBJ2-7	NA	14	CASPRPGGDYEQYF	TGCGCCAGCCCTCGGCCCGGAGGGGATTACGAGCAGTACTTC
TRBV4-1	TRBD1	TRBJ2-7	few	16	CASSQERTGAFYEQYF	TGCGCCAGCAGCCAAGAACGGACAGGGGCCTTCTACGAGCAGTACTTC
TRBV10-1	NA	TRBJ2-3	few	13	CASSRGLPDTQYF	TGCGCCAGCAGCCGAGGACTACCAGATACGCAGTATTTT
TRBV12-3/TRBV12-4	NA	TRBJ2-5	few	14	CASNPAGHQGEQYF	TGTGCCAGCAATCCCGCCGGCCACCAGGGTGAACAGTACTTC
TRBV28	TRBD2	TRBJ2-5	NA	15	CASSLGLAGLWAQYF	TGTGCCAGCAGTTTAGGGCTAGCGGGTCTCTGGGCCCAGTACTTC
TRBV5-5	NA	TRBJ1-1	NA	14	CASSLNQGYTEAFF	TGTGCCAGCAGCCTAAACCAGGGTTACACTGAAGCTTTCTTT
TRBV5-5	NA	TRBJ1-1	many	13	CASSTGGRTEAFF	TGTGCCAGCAGCACCGGGGGACGGACGGAAGCTTTCTTT
TRBV15	NA	TRBJ1-6	few	16	CATSRPPGSNNSPLHF	TGTGCCACCAGCAGGCCTCCCGGGAGCAATAATTCACCCCTCCACTTT
TRBV10-3	NA	TRBJ2-5	NA	13	CAISGPPAETQYF	TGTGCCATCAGTGGTCCGCCGGCGGAGACCCAGTACTTC
TRBV28	TRBD1	TRBJ2-7	once	15	CASRSDRGVFNEQYF	TGTGCCAGCAGGTCGGACAGGGGCGTGTTTAACGAGCAGTACTTC
TRBV4-1	NA	TRBJ2-3	NA	14	CASSQEKATDTQYF	TGCGCCAGCAGCCAAGAAAAGGCGACAGATACGCAGTATTTT
TRBV6-6	NA	TRBJ2-7	NA	14	CAGTTEIYSYEQYF	TGTGCCGGCACTACAGAGATTTACTCCTACGAGCAGTACTTC
TRBV5-5	NA	TRBJ2-6	NA	13	CASTSPGANVLTF	TGTGCCAGCACCTCTCCGGGCGCCAACGTCCTGACTTTC
TRBV6-5	NA	TRBJ1-2	NA	14	CASSPSSSNYGYTF	TGTGCCAGCAGTCCCAGTAGCTCTAACTATGGCTACACCTTC
TRBV7-2	NA	TRBJ1-2	NA	14	CASSLGVGDYGYTF	TGTGCCAGCAGCTTAGGGGTAGGGGACTATGGCTACACCTTC
TRBV27	TRBD2	TRBJ2-7	once	15	CASSLEASGVYEQYF	TGTGCCAGCAGTTTAGAGGCTAGCGGGGTGTACGAGCAGTACTTC
TRBV14	NA	TRBJ2-1	NA	13	CASSQGLCNEQFF	TGTGCCAGCAGCCAAGGACTGTGCAATGAGCAGTTCTTC
TRBV2	NA	TRBJ1-2	few	12	CANVGQNYGYTF	TGTGCCAACGTTGGACAGAACTATGGCTACACCTTC
TRBV7-9	NA	TRBJ1-4	NA	14	CASSIGTSNEKLFF	TGTGCCAGCAGCATCGGGACTTCTAATGAAAAACTGTTTTTT
TRBV13	TRBD2	TRBJ2-5	NA	15	CASNLRGTNQETQYF	TGTGCCAGCAACCTCCGAGGGACTAACCAAGAGACCCAGTACTTC
TRBV19	NA	TRBJ1-1	NA	13	CASTIGPNTEAFF	TGTGCCAGTACAATCGGCCCGAACACTGAAGCTTTCTTT
TRBV20-1	TRBD2	TRBJ2-7	NA	14	CSGLSGGVVREQYF	TGCAGTGGACTTAGCGGGGGGGTGGTAAGGGAGCAGTACTTC
TRBV24-1	NA	TRBJ2-1	few	13	CATKEPGGDEQFF	TGTGCCACTAAGGAACCGGGGGGCGATGAGCAGTTCTTC
TRBV15	NA	TRBJ1-4	few	15	CATSTMGTTNEKLFF	TGTGCCACCTCCACGATGGGAACAACTAATGAAAAACTGTTTTTT
TRBV4-1	NA	TRBJ2-3	many	13	CASSQLGTDTQYF	TGCGCCAGCAGCCAATTGGGCACAGATACGCAGTATTTT
TRBV12-3/TRBV12-4	NA	TRBJ2-3	NA	14	CASSGDLSTDTQYF	TGTGCCAGCAGCGGGGACCTCTCCACAGATACGCAGTATTTT
TRBV5-1	NA	TRBJ2-5	NA	9	CAWGQTQYF	TGCGCCTGGGGGCAGACCCAGTACTTC
TRBV6-1	NA	TRBJ1-5	NA	15	CASSESGHSNQPQHF	TGTGCCAGCAGTGAATCAGGGCATAGCAATCAGCCCCAGCATTTT
TRBV9	NA	TRBJ2-1	NA	15	CASSPGTREYNEQFF	TGTGCCAGCAGCCCGGGAACTAGGGAGTACAATGAGCAGTTCTTC
TRBV7-9	NA	TRBJ2-7	few	12	CASSLESGEQYF	TGTGCCAGCAGCTTAGAGTCTGGAGAGCAGTACTTC
TRBV3-1	NA	TRBJ1-6	once	17	CASSQGGSFISNSPLHF	TGTGCCAGCAGCCAAGGTGGCTCCTTTATAAGTAATTCACCCCTCCACTTT
TRBV5-1	NA	TRBJ1-2	NA	15	CASSLGSGGGYGYTF	TGCGCCAGCAGCTTGGGATCGGGGGGCGGCTATGGCTACACCTTC
TRBV10-3	NA	TRBJ1-2	NA	13	CDISESGNNGYTF	TGTGACATCAGTGAGTCGGGGAATAACGGCTACACCTTC
TRBV20-1	NA	TRBJ2-1	few	13	CSPLEGGKNEQFF	TGCAGCCCTCTAGAAGGAGGGAAGAATGAGCAGTTCTTC
TRBV6-1	TRBD1	TRBJ2-5	NA	15	CASSQTGGSVETQYF	TGTGCCAGCAGTCAGACAGGGGGCTCGGTAGAGACCCAGTACTTC
TRBV7-3	NA	TRBJ1-2	few	14	CASSLTGLRDGYTF	TGTGCCAGCAGCTTAACAGGACTGCGGGATGGCTACACCTTC
TRBV29-1	NA	TRBJ2-5	many	14	CSVEDRRYQETQYF	TGCAGCGTTGAAGATCGTAGATACCAAGAGACCCAGTACTTC
TRBV20-1	TRBD2	TRBJ2-3	NA	16	CSAIRLAGASTDTQYF	TGCAGTGCTATCCGCCTAGCGGGGGCTAGCACAGATACGCAGTATTTT
TRBV20-1	NA	TRBJ1-1	NA	15	CSARPHRAMNTGAFF	TGCAGTGCTAGACCACACCGGGCCATGAACACTGGAGCTTTCTTT
TRBV20-1	NA	TRBJ2-1	large	18	CSARFLGEWRGLYNEQFF	TGCAGTGCTAGATTTTTAGGGGAGTGGAGAGGGCTCTACAATGAGCAGTTCTTC
TRBV12-3/TRBV12-4	TRBD2	TRBJ2-1	NA	19	CASSPAGWSSGGSYNEQFF	TGTGCCAGCAGTCCAGCGGGGTGGTCGAGCGGGGGTTCCTACAATGAGCAGTTCTTC
TRBV5-1	TRBD2	TRBJ2-5	NA	16	CASSLASSGIGETQYF	TGCGCCAGCAGCTTGGCCTCAAGCGGGATCGGGGAGACCCAGTACTTC
TRBV18	NA	TRBJ2-7	NA	15	CASSPGGDLSYEQYF	TGTGCCAGCTCACCAGGCGGCGACCTAAGCTACGAGCAGTACTTC
TRBV2	TRBD2	TRBJ2-7	few	11	CASGGGNEQYF	TGTGCCAGTGGGGGGGGAAACGAGCAGTACTTC
TRBV20-1	TRBD1	TRBJ2-7	few	15	CSAREGTGGYYEQYF	TGCAGTGCTAGAGAGGGGACAGGGGGATACTACGAGCAGTACTTC
TRBV7-6	NA	TRBJ1-6	NA	14	CASSLKTGNSPLHF	TGTGCCAGCAGCCTTAAGACAGGAAATTCACCCCTCCACTTT
TRBV11-2	NA	TRBJ2-7	NA	16	CASSSPRDSRSYEQYF	TGTGCCAGCAGCTCCCCGCGGGACTCTCGATCCTACGAGCAGTACTTC
TRBV28	NA	TRBJ1-2	NA	15	CASSLMVGGSYGYTF	TGTGCCAGCAGTTTGATGGTTGGGGGTAGCTATGGCTACACCTTC
TRBV25-1	NA	TRBJ2-5	few	14	CASTEFPGPETQYF	TGTGCCAGCACCGAGTTTCCGGGCCCAGAGACCCAGTACTTC
TRBV9	NA	TRBJ2-5	NA	15	CASSTWGANQETQYF	TGTGCCAGCAGCACGTGGGGGGCTAACCAAGAGACCCAGTACTTC
TRBV10-3	NA	TRBJ2-3	many	14	CAISESTTTDTQYF	TGTGCCATCAGTGAGTCTACTACCACAGATACGCAGTATTTT
TRBV27	NA	TRBJ2-5	NA	13	CASSLSSWYEQYF	TGTGCCAGCAGTTTATCTTCCTGGTATGAGCAGTACTTC